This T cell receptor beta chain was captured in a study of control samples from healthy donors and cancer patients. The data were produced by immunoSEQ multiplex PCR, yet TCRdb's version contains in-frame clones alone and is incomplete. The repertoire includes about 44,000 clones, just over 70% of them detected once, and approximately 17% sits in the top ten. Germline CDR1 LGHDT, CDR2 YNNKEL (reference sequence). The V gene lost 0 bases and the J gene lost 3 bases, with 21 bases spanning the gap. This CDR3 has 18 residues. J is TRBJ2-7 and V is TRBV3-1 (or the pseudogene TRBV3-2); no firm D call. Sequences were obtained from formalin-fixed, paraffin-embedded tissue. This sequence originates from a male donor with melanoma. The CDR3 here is CASSQDIGKRTGSYEQYF. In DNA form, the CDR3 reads TGTGCCAGCAGCCAAGATATAGGGAAAAGGACGGGCAGCTACGAGCAGTACTTC.